The 24 T cell receptor beta chains in this list originate from one sample, sequenced in a study of shared clonotypes between healthy human individuals. Profiling relied on immunoSEQ multiplex PCR, and the TCRdb table lists in-frame clones only, not all of them. The profile shows about 2.3 million clones, more than 80% of them singletons. Sequencing was done on a sample of naive CD4+ T cells from PBMCs. Subset: CD45RA+ positively selected. These receptors were obtained from a man aged 18 to 30 in good health. Some clones in this sample may be carry-over from other donors' samples.

The chain uses TRBV14 and TRBJ2-2; D remains unclear. Per germline, CDR1 SGHDN and CDR2 FVKESK. The CDR3 is 13 residues long. V lost 3 bases and J 3 bases, leaving 5 bases between the germline ends. CDR3 sequence reads: CASSQQYTGELFF. The CDR3, as DNA: TGTGCCAGCAGCCAGCAGTACACCGGGGAGCTGTTTTTT.

The chain has TRBV4-3 and TRBJ1-2, with TRBD1 as a possible D gene (6 bases). The CDR3 contains 15 residues. From germline, CDR1 is LGHNA and CDR2 YSLEER. V was pared by 4 bases and J by 1 base, with 13 bases between. In DNA, the CDR3 is TGCGCCAGCAGCCCGCGCGGACAGTTTAACTATGGCTACACCTTC. Translating it yields CASSPRGQFNYGYTF.

Note on this clone: The sample carries other DNA sequences with the same CDR3. V usage is TRBV10-3 and J usage is TRBJ2-7, with TRBD1 identical over 10 bases. The CDR3 has 12 residues. CDR1 ENHRY and CDR2 SYGVKD come from the germline V gene. The ends lost 9 bases at V and 3 bases at J; junction bases unmatched: 2. CDR3 sequence (DNA): TGTGCCATTAGGACAGGGGGCTACGAGCAGTACTTC. Residues: CAIRTGGYEQYF.

This clone was picked up a small number of times. DNA for the CDR3: TGTGCCAGCAGCCCAGTAACAGGGCCGGATGGCTACACCTTC. As protein: CASSPVTGPDGYTF. The chain uses TRBV7-2 and TRBJ1-2; maybe TRBD1 (6 bases). The V end was cut by 5 bases, the J end by 6 bases, with 16 bases between. The CDR3 covers 14 residues. Germline-derived CDR1 and CDR2 are SGHTA and FQGNSA.

A note on this clone: The sample holds other DNA sequences that translate to the same CDR3. The V and J genes are TRBV29-1 and TRBJ2-3, with D perhaps matching TRBD1 (6 bases). Trimming pared 3 bases from V and 2 bases from J, leaving 9 bases between. This CDR3 has 13 residues. Germline assignment: CDR1 SQVTM and CDR2 ANQGSEA. CDR3 coding DNA: TGCAGCGTTGAGACAGGTTCCACAGATACGCAGTATTTT. It yields the protein CSVETGSTDTQYF.

V usage is TRBV25-1 and J usage is TRBJ1-3; 7 positions agree with TRBD1. The CDR3 extends over 14 amino acids. In germline, CDR1 is MGHDK, CDR2 SYGVNS. Trimming removed 6 bases from V and 4 bases from J; junction bases left unmatched: 6. CDR3: CASREGGQGNTIYF. CDR3 coding DNA: TGTGCCAGCAGAGAGGGGGGACAGGGAAACACCATATATTTT.

The chain links TRBV4-2 to TRBJ2-7; 7 bases map to TRBD1. The germline V gene has CDR1 LGHNA and CDR2 YNFKEQ. With 1 base clipped from V and 4 bases from J, the junction kept 4 bases outside the gene matches. This CDR3 region has 14 residues. The CDR3 sequence is CASSQGTGVYEQYF. For the CDR3, the DNA is TGTGCCAGCAGCCAAGGGACAGGCGTGTACGAGCAGTACTTC.

Details on this clone: This same CDR3 is encoded by further DNA sequences in the sample. This chain joins TRBV28 and TRBJ2-1, with TRBD1 matching over 9 bases. V gave up 7 bases and J gave up 0 bases; unmatched junction bases: 4. Germline V gene sequence: CDR1 MDHEN, CDR2 SYDVKM. The CDR3 covers 15 residues. CDR3 DNA: TGTGCCAGCACCCCGGGACAGGGCTCCTACAATGAGCAGTTCTTC. Its translation: CASTPGQGSYNEQFF. Supplemented by reference TRBV28 and TRBJ2-1, the full variable domain reads DVKVTQSSRYLVKRTGEKVFLECVQDMDHENMFWYRQDPGLGLRLIYFSYDVKMKEKGDIPEGYSVSREKKERFSLILESASTNQTSMYLCASTPGQGSYNEQFFGPGTRLTVL.

The chain combines TRBV10-3 with TRBJ2-2, with TRBD1 identical over 10 bases. The CDR3 loop spans 15 amino acids. Germline CDR1 is ENHRY and CDR2 is SYGVKD. With 6 bases clipped from V and 7 bases from J, the junction kept 8 bases outside the gene matches. Here the CDR3 reads CAIRSDRGISGELFF. For the CDR3, the DNA is TGTGCCATCAGATCGGACAGGGGGATAAGCGGGGAGCTGTTTTTT.

The chain joins TRBV9 to TRBJ2-2; 8 nucleotides match TRBD2. The CDR3 is 17 amino acids. Trimming took 0 bases from V and 0 from J; bases not matched to a gene: 4. Germline V gene lookup returns CDR1 SGDLS and CDR2 YYNGEE. CDR3 region: CASSVAGGGTNTGELFF. For the CDR3, the DNA is TGTGCCAGCAGCGTAGCGGGGGGGGGCACGAACACCGGGGAGCTGTTTTTT.

The J gene is TRBJ1-1, the V gene TRBV9, with 9 positions matching TRBD1. The CDR3 has 13 residues. Unmatched junction bases numbered 2, after V lost 2 bases and J lost 6 bases. Germline V gene sequence: CDR1 SGDLS, CDR2 YYNGEE. The CDR3 is CASSVRQGAEAFF. CDR3 in DNA: TGTGCCAGCAGCGTTCGACAGGGGGCTGAAGCTTTCTTT.

The chain recombines TRBV18 with TRBJ2-3; 14 bases are shared with TRBD2. J was trimmed by 3 bases and V by 4 bases; bases with no gene match: 6. Germline V gene data show CDR1 as KGHSH and CDR2 as LQKENI. This CDR3 is 17 amino acids long. CDR3 loop: CASSLGTSGSWTDTQYF. In DNA, the CDR3 is TGTGCCAGCTCACTCGGGACTAGCGGGAGTTGGACAGATACGCAGTATTTT.

This chain links TRBV19 with TRBJ2-7, with TRBD1 identical over 8 bases. The CDR3 spans 17 residues. Germline CDR1 is LNHDA and CDR2 is SQIVND (reference sequence). The J segment lost 1 base and the V segment lost 8 bases, leaving 16 bases of the junction unmatched. CDR3 bases: TGTGCCAGTCGACTCACGGGGGACAGGAGGCTTTCCTACGAGCAGTACTTC. It translates to CASRLTGDRRLSYEQYF.

J is TRBJ2-1 and V is TRBV7-9, with D maybe TRBD2 (6 bases). This CDR3 contains 17 residues. CDR1 is SEHNR and CDR2 is FQNEAQ in the germline V gene (reference sequence). V shed 3 bases and J shed 0 bases, with 15 bases lying between them. The CDR3 spells CASSLLTTRSSYNEQFF. For the CDR3, the DNA is TGTGCCAGCAGCTTGTTGACGACTAGAAGCTCCTACAATGAGCAGTTCTTC.

V is TRBV5-1 and J is TRBJ2-1; the D is unclear. CDR3 length: 13 residues. Germline loops: CDR1 SGHRS, CDR2 YFSETQ. V was pared by 1 base and J by 6 bases, with 8 bases between. DNA for the CDR3: TGCGCCAGCAGCTTGCCTAGGAGCAATGAGCAGTTCTTC. This translates into CASSLPRSNEQFF. The full variable domain, rest sourced from reference TRBV5-1 and TRBJ2-1, is KAGVTQTPRYLIKTRGQQVTLSCSPISGHRSVSWYQQTPGQGLQFLFEYFSETQRNKGNFPGRFSGRQFSNSRSEMNVSTLELGDSALYLCASSLPRSNEQFFGPGTRLTVL.

The V and J genes are TRBV5-1 and TRBJ1-2; D unresolved. Deletions cut 2 bases from V and 4 bases from J, with 9 bases between. Per germline, CDR1 SGHRS and CDR2 YFSETQ. This CDR3 region has 13 residues. The CDR3 DNA is TGCGCCAGCAGCTTCGAAGTGCCCTATGGCTACACCTTC. This translates into CASSFEVPYGYTF.

V and J are TRBV5-5 and TRBJ1-3; perhaps TRBD1 as D (6 bases). Deletions cut 0 bases from V and 4 bases from J, with 11 bases between. Germline CDR1 and CDR2: SGHKS and YYEKEE (reference sequence). The CDR3 runs to 15 residues. CDR3 nucleotide sequence: TGTGCCAGCAGCTTGGTGGGGGCGGAAGGAAACACCATATATTTT. Translating it yields CASSLVGAEGNTIYF.

This chain links TRBV29-1 with TRBJ1-1; 12 nucleotides match TRBD1. The CDR3 has 14 amino acids. With V trimmed by 6 bases and J by 4 bases, 6 bases remained unmatched. Looked up from germline, CDR1 is SQVTM and CDR2 is ANQGSEA. Here the CDR3 reads CSVGTGGWVTEAFF. CDR3 sequence (DNA): TGCAGCGTGGGGACAGGGGGCTGGGTCACTGAAGCTTTCTTT.

The chain recombines TRBV19 with TRBJ1-2, with 10 bases fitting TRBD1. Losses at the gene ends were 5 bases for V and 7 bases for J; bases not matched to a gene: 7. The CDR3 spans 14 residues. Germline CDR1 is LNHDA and CDR2 is SQIVND (reference sequence). Here the CDR3 reads CASSFGTGAPGYTF. The DNA of the CDR3 is TGTGCCAGTAGTTTCGGGACAGGGGCTCCTGGCTACACCTTC.

The chain employs TRBV4-2 and TRBJ2-1, with TRBD2 matching 9 bases. This CDR3 has 14 amino acids. Germline V gives CDR1 LGHNA, CDR2 YNFKEQ. Losses at the gene ends were 7 bases for V and 4 bases for J; bases not matched to a gene: 5. The CDR3 DNA reads as TGTGCCAGCAATCTAAGCGGGAGGTACAATGAGCAGTTCTTC. Protein sequence: CASNLSGRYNEQFF.

The chain employs TRBV7-3 and TRBJ1-1; 7 bases fit TRBD1. Trimming cost V 4 bases and J 7 bases; bases outside gene matches: 6. CDR3 size: 13 residues. The germline CDR1 and CDR2 sequences are SGHTA and FQGTGA. In nucleotides, the CDR3 is TGTGCCAGCAGCTCTCAGGGGGAGTTTGAAGCTTTCTTT. This encodes CASSSQGEFEAFF.

The V gene is TRBV12-2, the J gene TRBJ2-7; TRBD2 is the table's D call, not checked against the DNA. TRBV12-2 is flagged as a pseudogene. The CDR3 loop spans 17 amino acids. The CDR3 protein is CASRLVLAGWRAYEQYF. DNA for the CDR3: TGTGCAAGTCGCTTAGTACTAGCGGGGTGGAGGGCCTACGAGCAGTACTTC.

The V and J genes are TRBV19 and TRBJ2-5; weak D call: TRBD1 (6 bases). Looked up from germline, CDR1 is LNHDA and CDR2 is SQIVND (reference sequence). The CDR3 runs 14 residues. Trimming stripped 4 bases from V and 5 bases from J, with 14 bases between. In DNA form, the CDR3 reads TGTGCCAGTAGTAATCGTCAGGGGTCGGAGACCCAGTACTTC. As protein: CASSNRQGSETQYF.

On this clone: Other DNA sequences of this sample code for an identical CDR3. V gene TRBV7-2 combines with J gene TRBJ2-1; D might be TRBD1 (5 bases). Between the trimmed V and J ends, which lost 1 base and 0 bases, there was a span of 10 bases. Per the germline V gene, CDR1 is SGHTA and CDR2 is FQGNSA. The CDR3 contains 16 residues. CDR3 bases: TGTGCCAGCAGCTTAGGGGGCAGTAGCTCCTACAATGAGCAGTTCTTC. It yields the protein CASSLGGSSSYNEQFF.